This T cell receptor (beta chain) was identified in a study of T cells in Graves' hyperthyroidism and ophthalmopathy. Study-level results: In simple terms, a model built on 13 V-J features told ophthalmopathy apart from stable hyperthyroidism.

What was amplified from RNA transcripts were TCR beta CDR3 regions. The primer set for the first-round RT-PCR of the TCR CDR3 was HTBI. TCRdb re-derived calls from the multiplex PCR reads in MiXCR, one entry per CDR3 protein. The repertoire holds about 560,000 distinct CDR3 sequences, over 15% seen once, with 15% to 20% in the top ten. Graves' hyperthyroidism qualified as stable when ophthalmopathy did not progress within 18 months. Around 10 ml fresh peripheral blood yielded the PBMCs. This clonotype came up a few times. Its antigen is not known. The sequence was obtained from a woman aged 18-30 years with Graves' hyperthyroidism. The material sequenced was blood.

The CDR3 DNA follows: TGTGCCAGCAGTGAACTAACGGGAGCCCCCCGCGAGCAGTACTTC. This translates into CASSELTGAPREQYF. The genes are TRBV2 and TRBJ2-7, with D possibly being TRBD2 (6 bases). With 2 bases removed from V and 6 bases from J, the gap between germline ends came to 17 bases. The CDR3 extends over 15 amino acids. Germline V gene sequence: CDR1 SNHLY, CDR2 FYNNEI.